The next 6 T cell receptor beta chains were all read from a single sample in a study of T cell responses to AZD1222 COVID-19 vaccine. Assay used: immunoSEQ multiplex PCR; TCRdb lists only in-frame clones, some missing. The sample carries some 120,000 clones, roughly 89% recorded once. The specimen was peripheral blood, collected on day 0 of AZD1222 vaccination. These receptors all come from an adult in good health.

The chain carries TRBV9 and TRBJ2-1; D is unresolved. The CDR3 loop spans 14 amino acids. Germline-derived CDR1 and CDR2 are SGDLS and YYNGEE. With 0 bases removed from V and 5 bases from J, the gap between germline ends came to 9 bases. CDR3 residues: CASSVVSTDNEQFF. The CDR3, as DNA: TGTGCCAGCAGCGTAGTAAGCACTGACAATGAGCAGTTCTTC.

The rearrangement links TRBV2 to TRBJ1-1, with D possibly matching TRBD1 (5 bases). The CDR3 is 13 residues long. Germline V CDR1 and CDR2: SNHLY, FYNNEI. Trimming cost V 10 bases and J 4 bases, with 16 bases left between them. For the CDR3, the DNA is TGTGCCAACCCGGGGCGAGCCCCCACTGAAGCTTTCTTT. Translated: CANPGRAPTEAFF.

Worth noting for this clone: This CDR3 is also generated by other DNA sequences in the sample. The chain uses TRBV19 and TRBJ1-5; D ambiguous. V lost 3 bases and J lost 6, with 9 bases in between. The CDR3 contains 13 residues. Per the germline V gene, CDR1 is LNHDA and CDR2 is SQIVND (reference sequence). Written as DNA, the CDR3 is TGTGCCAGTAGTATCTCCGGAAGTCAGCCCCAGCATTTT. The encoded protein is CASSISGSQPQHF. Full variable domain (missing parts from reference TRBV19 and TRBJ1-5): DGGITQSPKYLFRKEGQNVTLSCEQNLNHDAMYWYRQDPGQGLRLIYYSQIVNDFQKGDIAEGYSVSREKKESFPLTVTSAQKNPTAFYLCASSISGSQPQHFGDGTRLSIL.

This clone has just one count. The chain employs TRBV18 and TRBJ1-3; 9 nucleotides match TRBD1. The CDR3 consists of 16 residues. The germline gives CDR1 KGHSH, CDR2 LQKENI. Trimming took 0 bases from V and 4 from J; bases not matched to a gene: 4. CDR3 protein: CASSPPDRGGGNTIYF. CDR3 sequence (DNA): TGTGCCAGCTCACCACCGGACAGGGGAGGAGGAAACACCATATATTTT.

This chain links TRBV9 with TRBJ2-7, with D uncertain. Germline-derived CDR1 and CDR2 are SGDLS and YYNGEE. V dropped 0 bases and J dropped 3 bases, with 10 bases sitting between them. The CDR3 totals 14 residues. The CDR3 bases are TGTGCCAGCAGCGTAGGTGTGGAGAACTACGAGCAGTACTTC. Amino acid sequence: CASSVGVENYEQYF.

The chain links TRBV5-1 to TRBJ2-3; D unresolved. CDR1 is SGHRS and CDR2 is YFSETQ in the germline V gene. The CDR3 totals 11 residues. The V end was cut by 0 bases, the J end by 9 bases, with 5 bases between. CDR3 protein: CASSLEATQYF. The CDR3, as DNA: TGCGCCAGCAGCTTGGAGGCAACGCAGTATTTT.